This T cell receptor (beta chain) came from a study of blood T cell repertoires in COVID-19. On the study more broadly: Sites across the United States, Italy and Spain contributed samples from acute and convalescent COVID-19. T cells, B-cell-depleted T cells, or PBMCs provided the cDNA or gDNA that served as material.

This CDR3 region has 13 residues. Unmatched junction bases numbered 6, after V lost 5 bases and J lost 9 bases. CDR1 is SSHAT, CDR2 FNYEAQ, per germline (reference sequence). Authors' data handling: Cell counts per sample came from amplifying reference gene primers. The repertoire was sequenced with immunoSEQ multiplex PCR; TCRdb's copy has only in-frame clones and lacks some. V, J and clone size are those of that table, while D and trimming were read from the DNA. The sample yields about 64,000 clones, 84% seen once. This sequence joins TRBV7-7 and TRBJ2-1; 8 bases fit TRBD1. The clonotype comes from a woman aged 55-69 years with acute or convalescent COVID-19. Sequenced: peripheral blood. DNA of the CDR3: TGTGCCAGCAGCCCGGACAGGGACACTGAGCAGTTCTTC. Its protein is CASSPDRDTEQFF.